Following are 10 T cell receptor beta chains from one sample sequenced in a study of blood T cell repertoires in COVID-19. Assay used: immunoSEQ multiplex PCR; TCRdb lists only in-frame clones, some missing. The sample lists some 190,000 clones, 70% to 85% occurring once. Material: PBMCs or T cells enriched from blood (not recorded which). Receptors were obtained from a woman in her twenties or thirties who had recovered from COVID-19.

The chain couples TRBV5-4 to TRBJ1-1; TRBD1 aligns across 10 bases. The germline gives CDR1 SGHNT, CDR2 YYREEE (reference sequence). This CDR3 has 15 residues. Losses at the gene ends were 3 bases for V and 8 bases for J; bases not matched to a gene: 10. The DNA of the CDR3 is TGTGCCAGCAGCTCCCCGCGGGACAGGGGCCCGGAAGCTTTCTTT. Its protein product is CASSSPRDRGPEAFF.

The V and J genes are TRBV3-1 (or the pseudogene TRBV3-2) and TRBJ2-7; D might be TRBD2 (7 bases). Between the trimmed V and J ends, which lost 8 bases and 2 bases, there was a span of 16 bases. The CDR3 loop spans 14 amino acids. Per germline, CDR1 LGHDT and CDR2 YNNKEL (reference sequence). This CDR3 reads CASRRGEGAYEQYF. The CDR3 nucleotides read TGTGCCAGCCGCCGGGGGGAGGGGGCCTACGAGCAGTACTTC.

In DNA, the CDR3 is TGTGCCAGCTCTAGCGGGGCTGGAAACACCATATATTTT. Translating it yields CASSSGAGNTIYF. The rearrangement joins TRBV18 to TRBJ1-3; D is undetermined. The V gene lost 6 bases and the J gene lost 2 bases, with 8 bases spanning the gap. The length of the CDR3 is 13 residues. The germline V gene has CDR1 KGHSH and CDR2 LQKENI.

This clone was seen only once. The rearrangement links TRBV6-1 to TRBJ2-5; no clear D. The V end lost 1 base, the J end lost 2 bases, and 8 bases lay between the germline ends. The CDR3 runs to 14 residues. Germline CDR1 and CDR2: MNHNS and SASEGT. The chain's CDR3 is CASSEVPVQETQYF. The CDR3 region has the DNA TGTGCCAGCAGTGAAGTTCCTGTGCAAGAGACCCAGTACTTC.

The rearrangement joins TRBV3-1 (or the pseudogene TRBV3-2) to TRBJ2-3, with 11 bases aligning to TRBD2. The CDR3 is made up of 19 amino acids. Germline loops: CDR1 LGHDT, CDR2 YNNKEL (reference sequence). The V segment lost 0 bases and the J segment 1 base; nucleotides outside the gene matches: 9. The CDR3 protein is CASSQELAGGFARTDTQYF. The CDR3 region has the DNA TGTGCCAGCAGCCAAGAGTTAGCGGGAGGGTTCGCCCGCACAGATACGCAGTATTTT.

This chain joins TRBV29-1 and TRBJ1-1, with a possible D match to TRBD1 (6 bases). This CDR3 contains 13 residues. Trimming removed 6 bases at V and 6 bases at J, with 17 bases between. CDR1 SQVTM and CDR2 ANQGSEA come from the germline V gene. The CDR3 coding sequence is TGCAGCGTGCGAGCAGGGGTTAACCCTGAAGCTTTCTTT. It is translated as CSVRAGVNPEAFF.

The genes are TRBV28 and TRBJ2-1; D not resolved. Trimming removed 4 bases at V and 0 bases at J, with 13 bases between. Per the germline V gene, CDR1 is MDHEN and CDR2 is SYDVKM. The length of the CDR3 is 16 residues. CDR3: CASSSQTPNSYNEQFF. As DNA, the CDR3 is TGTGCCAGCAGTTCCCAGACTCCGAACTCCTACAATGAGCAGTTCTTC.

The V call is TRBV5-4, the J call TRBJ2-3, with 11 bases that match TRBD1. CDR1 is SGHNT, CDR2 YYREEE, per germline (reference sequence). The CDR3 loop spans 15 amino acids. V dropped 4 bases and J dropped 6; count of bases not matched to a gene: 7. Here the CDR3 DNA reads TGTGCCAGCAGCACGGACAGGGGGCGCGTCGATACGCAGTATTTT. Amino acids: CASSTDRGRVDTQYF.

V usage is TRBV19 and J usage is TRBJ2-3; 11 bases fit TRBD2. The V and J ends lost 4 bases and 2 bases, in that order; junction bases with no gene match: 8. CDR3 size: 17 residues. Germline V gene data show CDR1 as LNHDA and CDR2 as SQIVND (reference sequence). The chain's CDR3 is CASSTVGGLAATDTQYF. In DNA form, the CDR3 reads TGTGCCAGTAGTACCGTGGGGGGACTAGCGGCCACAGATACGCAGTATTTT.

J is TRBJ1-1 and V is TRBV5-4; no clear D gene. The CDR3 sequence is 15 residues long. Germline-derived CDR1 and CDR2 are SGHNT and YYREEE (reference sequence). V was trimmed by 0 bases and J by 0 bases, leaving 9 bases between them. This CDR3 reads CASSLAGGMNTEAFF. CDR3 in DNA: TGTGCCAGCAGCTTGGCCGGCGGAATGAACACTGAAGCTTTCTTT.